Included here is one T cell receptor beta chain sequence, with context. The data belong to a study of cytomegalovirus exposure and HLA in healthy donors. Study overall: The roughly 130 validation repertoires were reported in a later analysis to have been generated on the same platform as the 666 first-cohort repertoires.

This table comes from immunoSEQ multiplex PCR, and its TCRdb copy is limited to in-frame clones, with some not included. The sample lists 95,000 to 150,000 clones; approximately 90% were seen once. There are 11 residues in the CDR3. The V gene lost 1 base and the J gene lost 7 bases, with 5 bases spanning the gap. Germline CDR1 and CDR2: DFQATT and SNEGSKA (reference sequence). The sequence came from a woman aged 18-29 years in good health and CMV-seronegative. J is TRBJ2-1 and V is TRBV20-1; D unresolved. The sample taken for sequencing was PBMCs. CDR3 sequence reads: CSARADNEQFF. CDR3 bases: TGCAGTGCTAGAGCAGATAATGAGCAGTTCTTC.